These 20 T cell receptor beta chains were sequenced from one sample in a study of a mutant IDH1 vaccine in newly diagnosed glioma. Method: immunoSEQ multiplex PCR; TCRdb's copy keeps in-frame clones and lacks some. Of over 45,000 clones listed, roughly 92% are singletons. Time point meaning: week 35, safety follow-up. All doses held 300 ug of mutant IDH1 20-mer peptide, with topical imiquimod. Their recognized antigens are unknown. The input for sequencing was PBMCs, taken from a glioma patient whose treatment included an IDH1 peptide vaccine. The receptors were sampled from a man in his fifties or sixties with glioma.

The chain links TRBV2 to TRBJ1-2; D gene unclear. The V gene's germline CDR1 is SNHLY and CDR2 FYNNEI. V was clipped by 2 bases and J by 4 bases, with 8 bases between them. The CDR3 runs to 13 residues. CDR3 DNA: TGTGCCAGCAGTGAAACAGCTGCCTATGGCTACACCTTC. Translated, it gives CASSETAAYGYTF. Filled out from reference TRBV2 and TRBJ1-2, the complete variable domain reads EPEVTQTPSHQVTQMGQEVILRCVPISNHLYFYWYRQILGQKVEFLVSFYNNEISEKSEIFDDQFSVERPDGSNFTLKIRSTKLEDSAMYFCASSETAAYGYTFGSGTRLTVV.

This chain connects TRBV21-1 to TRBJ2-7; TRBD2 is the table's D call, not checked against the DNA. TRBV21-1 is classified as a pseudogene. CDR3 length equals 14 residues. CDR3 in DNA: TGTGCCAGCAGCAAAGAGTGGAGCCCATTTCCCAAGTACTTC. Encoded protein: CASSKEWSPFPKYF.

The rearrangement uses TRBV7-2 and TRBJ2-5; the D gene is possibly TRBD2 (5 bases). This CDR3 is built from 14 residues. Trimming removed 7 bases at V and 2 bases at J, with 14 bases between. In germline, CDR1 is SGHTA, CDR2 FQGNSA. CDR3 bases: TGTGCCAGCACTCCTGTCAGCGGTCAAGAGACCCAGTACTTC. Protein: CASTPVSGQETQYF.

This clone was observed a single time. The rearrangement joins TRBV6-1 to TRBJ1-4; D gene ambiguous. Trimming took 8 bases from V and 3 from J, leaving 13 bases between them. CDR3 length equals 14 residues. Germline V CDR1 and CDR2: MNHNS, SASEGT. The CDR3 region has the DNA TGTGCCAGCGCTAGCCTGACCCCTAATGAAAAACTGTTTTTT. Amino acids: CASASLTPNEKLFF.

The rearrangement uses TRBV6-6 and TRBJ1-4, with D possibly being TRBD1 (5 bases). The V end was cut by 3 bases, the J end by 7 bases, with 15 bases between. The length of the CDR3 is 15 residues. CDR1 is MNHNY and CDR2 is SVGAGI in the germline V gene (reference sequence). This chain's CDR3 is CASSYDSFWGEKLFF. Written as DNA, the CDR3 is TGTGCCAGCAGTTATGACAGTTTTTGGGGTGAAAAACTGTTTTTT.

This chain joins TRBV27 and TRBJ1-1, with 9 bases lining up with TRBD1. CDR3 size: 15 residues. The trim removed 5 bases at V and 4 bases at J, leaving 8 bases unmatched. CDR1 is MNHEY and CDR2 is SMNVEV in the germline V gene (reference sequence). CDR3 DNA: TGTGCCAGCAGTCCTCGGACAGGGGAGGTCACTGAAGCTTTCTTT. The encoded protein is CASSPRTGEVTEAFF.

The rearrangement joins TRBV4-3 to TRBJ1-6; no reliable D call. Germline V gene data show CDR1 as LGHNA and CDR2 as YSLEER. The V end lost 1 base, the J end lost 2 bases, and 12 bases lay between the germline ends. This CDR3 has 17 amino acids. The CDR3 DNA reads as TGCGCCAGCAGCCAAGGGACGACGTACACCTATAATTCACCCCTCCACTTT. Translating gives CASSQGTTYTYNSPLHF.

V and J are TRBV4-1 and TRBJ2-7, with D unclear. With 1 base removed from V and 1 base from J, the gap between germline ends came to 14 bases. This CDR3 has 16 amino acids. Germline-derived CDR1 and CDR2 are MGHRA and YSYEKL. In nucleotides, the CDR3 is TGCGCCAGCAGCCAAGGTCCCCCGGTGCCGTCCTACGAGCAGTACTTC. As protein: CASSQGPPVPSYEQYF.

The rearrangement uses TRBV6-4 and TRBJ2-1; 7 positions match TRBD2. The J segment lost 2 bases and the V segment lost 0 bases, leaving 4 bases of the junction unmatched. Germline values: CDR1 MRHNA, CDR2 SNTAGT. The CDR3 is 16 amino acids. This CDR3 reads CASSDSTGRPYNEQFF. DNA of the CDR3: TGTGCCAGCAGTGACTCGACCGGGAGGCCCTACAATGAGCAGTTCTTC.

This chain links TRBV7-8 with TRBJ1-2; 11 nucleotides align to TRBD1. The germline gives CDR1 SGHVS, CDR2 FQNEAQ. Trimming removed 4 bases from V and 6 bases from J; junction bases left unmatched: 4. CDR3 length: 14 amino acids. CDR3 amino acids: CASSSGQGADGYTF. The CDR3 bases are TGTGCCAGCAGCTCCGGACAGGGGGCGGATGGCTACACCTTC.

This clone showed up just once. The chain couples TRBV30 to TRBJ2-7; 9 nucleotides match TRBD2. V trimming: 1 base; J trimming: 7 bases; junction bases outside the gene matches: 20. Germline V gene sequence: CDR1 GTSNPN, CDR2 SVGIG (reference sequence). The length of the CDR3 is 18 residues. CDR3 sequence reads: CAWSDLGLATRPAGEQYF. The CDR3 DNA sequence: TGTGCCTGGAGTGACCTCGGACTAGCGACTCGTCCGGCTGGTGAGCAGTACTTC.

This chain links TRBV6-6 with TRBJ1-1; the match to TRBD1 covers 8 bases. This CDR3 region has 14 residues. Germline V lookup: CDR1 MNHNY, CDR2 SVGAGI (reference sequence). Losses at the gene ends were 4 bases for V and 1 base for J; bases not matched to a gene: 2. The CDR3 DNA sequence: TGTGCCAGCAGTTCCGGGACAGGGAACACTGAAGCTTTCTTT. The encoded protein is CASSSGTGNTEAFF.

This sequence joins TRBV10-1 and TRBJ2-3; maybe TRBD1 (6 bases). The CDR3 extends over 14 amino acids. Germline V gene data show CDR1 as WNHNN and CDR2 as SYGVQD (reference sequence). V dropped 4 bases and J dropped 2 bases, with 10 bases sitting between them. This chain's CDR3 is CASSADSFTDTQYF. CDR3 nucleotides: TGCGCCAGCAGTGCGGACAGTTTCACAGATACGCAGTATTTT.

This clone has only one observation. CDR3 sequence reads: CASSTDRVRGGYTF. The DNA for the CDR3 is TGTGCCAGCAGCACAGACAGGGTTCGGGGTGGCTACACCTTC. The chain joins TRBV7-9 to TRBJ1-2; 7 nucleotides match TRBD1. V was pared by 5 bases and J by 7 bases, with 10 bases of the junction left unmatched. CDR3 length: 14 amino acids. CDR1 is SEHNR and CDR2 is FQNEAQ in the germline V gene (reference sequence).

The rearrangement links TRBV4-3 to TRBJ2-1, with 9 nucleotides matching TRBD2. V shed 7 bases, J shed 3 bases, and the junction held 10 bases outside the gene matches. Germline V CDR1 and CDR2: LGHNA, YSLEER. CDR3 length equals 16 residues. The CDR3 DNA reads TGCGCCAGCAAGTCCTCGTGGCGGGGGGGCTACAATGAGCAGTTCTTC. It translates to CASKSSWRGGYNEQFF.

This sequence joins TRBV27 and TRBJ2-7; TRBD2 aligns across 8 bases. The CDR3 is made up of 16 amino acids. Trimming at V came to 3 bases and at J to 0 bases, leaving 7 bases not matched to a gene. Germline V gene lookup returns CDR1 MNHEY and CDR2 SMNVEV (reference sequence). In DNA, the CDR3 is TGTGCCAGCAGTTTTTCAGCGGGAGAGAGCTCCTACGAGCAGTACTTC. This translates into CASSFSAGESSYEQYF.

A remark on this clone: Other nucleotide sequences from this sample produce the same CDR3. The chain uses TRBV7-9 and TRBJ1-1; D gene ambiguous. CDR1 and CDR2 (germline): SEHNR, FQNEAQ (reference sequence). The CDR3 runs to 13 residues. The germline V and J ends were trimmed by 1 base and 0 bases, with 3 bases remaining between them. The CDR3 DNA reads as TGTGCCAGCAGCTTAGGGATGAACACTGAAGCTTTCTTT. This gives the protein CASSLGMNTEAFF.

This sequence joins TRBV5-1 and TRBJ2-5; the D is unclear. The CDR3 covers 11 residues. Germline V gene data show CDR1 as SGHRS and CDR2 as YFSETQ. V dropped 3 bases and J dropped 5 bases, with 5 bases sitting between them. The CDR3 sequence is CASSSAETQYF. CDR3 in DNA: TGCGCCAGCAGCTCGGCGGAGACCCAGTACTTC.

The chain employs TRBV30 and TRBJ1-2; no reliable D call. Germline V lookup: CDR1 GTSNPN, CDR2 SVGIG (reference sequence). The CDR3 length is 12 residues. Trimming stripped 0 bases from V and 5 bases from J, with 7 bases between. The CDR3 coding sequence is TGTGCCTGGAGTGTATCTGGATATGGCTACACCTTC. This translates into CAWSVSGYGYTF.

The genes are TRBV7-3 and TRBJ2-1, with D possibly matching TRBD1 (5 bases). V gave up 2 bases and J gave up 3 bases, with 5 bases separating them. Germline assignment: CDR1 SGHTA and CDR2 FQGTGA. This CDR3 comprises 13 residues. The CDR3 sequence: CASSLDSYNEQFF. The CDR3 DNA sequence: TGTGCCAGCAGCTTAGACAGCTACAATGAGCAGTTCTTC.